This record looks at one T cell receptor beta chain sequence and its context. This sample was included in a study of T-cell reconstitution after alpha-beta-depleted transplantation in children. Preparation of the TCRbeta library used unique molecular identifiers. TCRdb re-called the PCR reads with MiXCR, one entry per CDR3 protein. The data contain a few hundred thousand distinct CDR3 sequences, 13% of them singletons. Germline lookup yields CDR1 LGHNA and CDR2 YSLEER. The CDR3 length is 14 residues. V lost 4 bases, J lost 5 bases, and 13 bases lay in between. The V gene is TRBV4-3, the J gene TRBJ2-3; D may be TRBD1 (5 bases). The sequence came from a human donor who donated a stem cell graft to a child with Fanconi anemia. Sample: PBMCs, taken from the stem cell graft. In DNA, the CDR3 is TGCGCCAGCAGCCCCAAGGGGCTCGGAGATACGCAGTATTTT. Its protein product is CASSPKGLGDTQYF.